What follows are 24 T cell receptor beta chains derived from one specimen sequenced in a study of cytomegalovirus exposure and HLA in healthy donors. The PCR contained 60 Vbeta and 13 Jbeta primers. TCRdb's copy holds only in-frame clones and misses some; the assay was immunoSEQ multiplex PCR. This sample contains over 90,000 clones. The sample consisted of PBMCs. Every receptor here comes from a man aged 40-50 years in good health and CMV-seronegative.

This rearrangement joins TRBV29-1 to TRBJ1-1; 11 positions agree with TRBD1. The junction had 12 bases not matched to a gene; V was cut back by 6 bases and J by 6 bases. Germline-derived CDR1 and CDR2 are SQVTM and ANQGSEA. The CDR3 contains 15 residues. The DNA of the CDR3 is TGCAGCGTCGAATACCCCCGGACAGGGGGCCCTGAAGCTTTCTTT. It is translated as CSVEYPRTGGPEAFF.

This chain links TRBV6-5 with TRBJ2-3, with D uncertain. CDR3 length: 14 residues. The V end was cut by 2 bases, the J end by 3 bases, with 9 bases between. The germline CDR1 and CDR2 sequences are MNHEY and SVGAGI. The CDR3 loop is CASSYVSETDTQYF. CDR3 DNA: TGTGCCAGCAGTTACGTTTCCGAGACAGATACGCAGTATTTT.

The V and J genes are TRBV6-5 and TRBJ2-7, with a tentative D call TRBD2 (5 bases). The V end was cut by 7 bases, the J end by 1 base, with 11 bases between. The length of the CDR3 is 13 residues. From germline, CDR1 is MNHEY and CDR2 SVGAGI. CDR3 loop: CASTSPGSYEQYF. DNA of the CDR3: TGTGCCAGCACTTCTCCGGGGTCCTACGAGCAGTACTTC.

The V and J genes are TRBV5-5 and TRBJ1-3; TRBD1 is a possible D gene (6 bases). Trimming took off 4 bases at V and 0 bases at J, with 11 bases between the two ends. This CDR3 comprises 15 residues. Germline lookup yields CDR1 SGHKS and CDR2 YYEKEE (reference sequence). The DNA for the CDR3 is TGTGCCAGCAGCAATACAGGGAACTCTGGAAACACCATATATTTT. It specifies CASSNTGNSGNTIYF.

This chain uses TRBV7-9 with TRBJ2-5; a weak D match, TRBD2 (5 bases). The DNA end is a closer match to TRBJ2-7, so the J assignment may be wrong. CDR1 SEHNR and CDR2 FQNEAQ come from the germline V gene (reference sequence). The CDR3 covers 15 residues. The CDR3 loop is CASSPPGGGTVEQYF. DNA of the CDR3: TGTGCCAGCAGCCCCCCAGGTGGAGGCACCGTCGAGCAGTACTTC.

Details on this clone: This same CDR3 is encoded by further DNA sequences in the sample. V usage is TRBV11-2 and J usage is TRBJ2-7; 9 bases map to TRBD2. This CDR3 has 14 residues. Germline loops: CDR1 SGHAT, CDR2 FQNNGV. V gave up 3 bases and J gave up 2 bases; unmatched junction bases: 2. The CDR3 bases are TGTGCCAGCAGCTTGACTAGCGGAACCTACGAGCAGTACTTC. Protein product: CASSLTSGTYEQYF. Based on the CDR3 plus reference TRBV11-2 and TRBJ2-7, the full variable domain is EAGVAQSPRYKIIEKRQSVAFWCNPISGHATLYWYQQILGQGPKLLIQFQNNGVVDDSQLPKDRFSAERLKGVDSTLKIQPAKLEDSAVYLCASSLTSGTYEQYFGPGTRLTVT.

V usage is TRBV28 and J usage is TRBJ1-1; possibly TRBD1 for D (5 bases). The CDR3 has 13 residues. Germline V gene data show CDR1 as MDHEN and CDR2 as SYDVKM. The V gene lost 6 bases and the J gene lost 1 base, with 9 bases spanning the gap. The chain's CDR3 is CASRGGGNTEAFF. In nucleotides, the CDR3 is TGTGCCAGCAGGGGCGGGGGGAACACTGAAGCTTTCTTT.

The chain links TRBV19 to TRBJ1-1, with a possible D match to TRBD1 (6 bases). CDR3 size: 18 residues. The V end was cut by 3 bases, the J end by 3 bases, with 23 bases between. Germline CDR1 and CDR2: LNHDA and SQIVND (reference sequence). The CDR3 sequence is CASSIRGLGQGGDTEAFF. As DNA, the CDR3 is TGTGCCAGTAGTATTAGGGGACTGGGACAAGGGGGGGACACTGAAGCTTTCTTT.

The chain employs TRBV7-9 and TRBJ1-2; 8 bases are a match to TRBD1. There are 14 residues in the CDR3. V gave up 3 bases and J gave up 7 bases; unmatched junction bases: 7. Germline V lookup: CDR1 SEHNR, CDR2 FQNEAQ (reference sequence). The CDR3 here is CASSFDRGVSGYTF. DNA of the CDR3: TGTGCCAGCAGCTTTGACAGGGGAGTTTCTGGCTACACCTTC.

This rearrangement joins TRBV28 to TRBJ2-2, with D possibly matching TRBD2 (5 bases). CDR1 is MDHEN, CDR2 SYDVKM, per germline. CDR3 length equals 16 residues. V was clipped by 5 bases and J by 1 base, with 14 bases between them. The CDR3 nucleotides are TGTGCCAGCAGTCCCCGGTCGGGGAAGAACACCGGGGAGCTGTTTTTT. Its protein is CASSPRSGKNTGELFF.

The genes are TRBV5-5 and TRBJ1-4; the match to TRBD1 covers 9 bases. Germline loops: CDR1 SGHKS, CDR2 YYEKEE (reference sequence). The CDR3 totals 15 residues. V shed 0 bases, J shed 7 bases, and the junction held 4 bases outside the gene matches. The CDR3 coding sequence is TGTGCCAGCAGCTTGGAGGGACAGGGATTTGAAAAACTGTTTTTT. This codes for CASSLEGQGFEKLFF.

V gene TRBV20-1 combines with J gene TRBJ1-2; D uncertain. This CDR3 region has 10 residues. In germline, CDR1 is DFQATT, CDR2 SNEGSKA (reference sequence). V lost 5 bases to trimming and J lost 8 bases, with 9 bases between them. The CDR3 nucleotides read TGCAGTGCTGTCAGCGGGGGCTACACCTTC. Translating it yields CSAVSGGYTF.

The chain is built from TRBV6-5 and TRBJ1-2, with 9 bases aligning to TRBD1. Trimming took 4 bases from V and 4 from J; bases not matched to a gene: 10. The CDR3 is 16 amino acids. The germline V gene encodes CDR1 MNHEY and CDR2 SVGAGI. As DNA, the CDR3 is TGTGCCAGCAGTTTAACAGGGGGCACTGCTGGCTATGGCTACACCTTC. Amino acid sequence: CASSLTGGTAGYGYTF.

This chain connects TRBV7-9 to TRBJ2-7; D is uncertain. CDR1 is SEHNR, CDR2 FQNEAQ, per germline (reference sequence). V lost 5 bases and J lost 2, with 7 bases in between. This CDR3 comprises 12 residues. In nucleotides, the CDR3 is TGTGCCAGCAGCCCAGTTGCCTACGAGCAGTACTTC. Translation: CASSPVAYEQYF.

V gene TRBV28 combines with J gene TRBJ2-1; TRBD2 aligns across 14 bases. Germline V gene data show CDR1 as MDHEN and CDR2 as SYDVKM. Trimming at V came to 11 bases and at J to 2 bases, leaving 11 bases not matched to a gene. The CDR3 contains 17 residues. This chain's CDR3 is CAGAGTSGSGAYNEQFF. The CDR3 nucleotides are TGTGCCGGGGCCGGGACTAGCGGGAGCGGCGCCTACAATGAGCAGTTCTTC.

This chain uses TRBV2 with TRBJ2-7; 7 nucleotides line up with TRBD1. V shed 7 bases, J shed 4 bases, and the junction held 10 bases outside the gene matches. The CDR3 totals 14 residues. The germline gives CDR1 SNHLY, CDR2 FYNNEI. CDR3 region: CASIRQAGGYEQYF. For the CDR3, the DNA is TGTGCCAGCATCCGGCAGGCAGGGGGATACGAGCAGTACTTC.

This chain links TRBV2 with TRBJ2-5, with 7 bases aligning to TRBD1. The CDR3 loop spans 20 amino acids. Germline CDR1 SNHLY, CDR2 FYNNEI. V dropped 2 bases and J dropped 0; count of bases not matched to a gene: 18. The CDR3 DNA follows: TGTGCCAGCAGTGAATTGAATCGCTCGACAGGGCGTTGGTACCAAGAGACCCAGTACTTC. It codes for CASSELNRSTGRWYQETQYF.

CDR3 DNA sequence: TGTGCCAGCTCACCACCGAGGCGGGGCGGCATTCAGTACTTC. Encoded protein: CASSPPRRGGIQYF. The V gene is TRBV18, the J gene TRBJ2-4; tentatively, D is TRBD2 (6 bases). Germline V lookup: CDR1 KGHSH, CDR2 LQKENI. The V end was cut by 0 bases, the J end by 9 bases, with 12 bases between. The CDR3 runs 14 residues.

The chain is built from TRBV6-1 and TRBJ1-2; no clear D gene. The germline CDR1 and CDR2 sequences are MNHNS and SASEGT. Trimming left V 1 base short and J 3 bases short, with 9 bases between. The CDR3 contains 14 residues. The CDR3 region is CASSEGGSYYGYTF. CDR3 DNA: TGTGCCAGCAGTGAAGGTGGGAGTTACTATGGCTACACCTTC.

The V and J genes are TRBV5-1 and TRBJ1-1; possible D gene TRBD1, 6 bases. The CDR3 consists of 15 residues. Trimming removed 0 bases from V and 0 bases from J, with 9 bases in between. CDR1 is SGHRS, CDR2 YFSETQ, per germline. The CDR3 sequence is CASSLVQGLNTEAFF. CDR3 coding DNA: TGCGCCAGCAGCTTGGTTCAGGGGTTGAACACTGAAGCTTTCTTT. Combining the CDR3 with reference TRBV5-1 and TRBJ1-1 gives the whole variable domain KAGVTQTPRYLIKTRGQQVTLSCSPISGHRSVSWYQQTPGQGLQFLFEYFSETQRNKGNFPGRFSGRQFSNSRSEMNVSTLELGDSALYLCASSLVQGLNTEAFFGQGTRLTVV.

This rearrangement joins TRBV5-1 to TRBJ2-1; 8 bases are a match to TRBD1. The CDR3 contains 14 residues. The V and J ends lost 4 bases and 4 bases, in that order; junction bases with no gene match: 4. CDR1 is SGHRS, CDR2 YFSETQ, per germline. The chain's CDR3 is CASSIGQGYNEQFF. Here the CDR3 DNA reads TGCGCCAGCAGCATAGGACAGGGTTACAATGAGCAGTTCTTC.

About this clone itself: Other nucleotide sequences in the sample specify the same CDR3. The chain is built from TRBV6-5 and TRBJ2-7; 10 bases fit TRBD1. This CDR3 has 14 residues. In germline, CDR1 is MNHEY, CDR2 SVGAGI. J was trimmed by 0 bases and V by 6 bases; bases with no gene match: 2. This CDR3 is CASRWDRGSYEQYF. CDR3 DNA sequence: TGTGCCAGCAGATGGGACAGGGGCTCCTACGAGCAGTACTTC.

The chain joins TRBV5-1 to TRBJ1-4, with TRBD1 identical over 10 bases. Germline values: CDR1 SGHRS, CDR2 YFSETQ. The J segment lost 7 bases and the V segment lost 4 bases, leaving 4 bases of the junction unmatched. The CDR3 spans 14 residues. DNA of the CDR3: TGCGCCAGCAGCCTCGGACAGGGGGGTGAAAAACTGTTTTTT. Amino acid sequence: CASSLGQGGEKLFF.

The chain carries TRBV14 and TRBJ2-7; 11 bases fit TRBD2. Losses at the gene ends were 2 bases for V and 6 bases for J; bases not matched to a gene: 27. Germline V gene data show CDR1 as SGHDN and CDR2 as FVKESK. The CDR3 extends over 22 amino acids. For the CDR3, the DNA is TGTGCCAGCAGCCAATTATTTCTCCGGGACAGGGTGACTAGCGGGAAAAATGGCGAGCAGTACTTC. Translated, it gives CASSQLFLRDRVTSGKNGEQYF. Full variable domain (remainder filled in from reference TRBV14 and TRBJ2-7): EAGVTQFPSHSVIEKGQTVTLRCDPISGHDNLYWYRRVMGKEIKFLLHFVKESKQDESGMPNNRFLAERTGGTYSTLKVQPAELEDSGVYFCASSQLFLRDRVTSGKNGEQYFGPGTRLTVT.